This T cell receptor beta chain is from a study of cytomegalovirus exposure and HLA in healthy donors. Background on the study: Findings of an earlier analysis included some 110 million unique TCR beta sequences from roughly 180 million T cells. Overall study results and limits: When analyzed later, a missense DCLRE1C variant was found to be linked to TCR beta V- and J-gene trimming.

Remarks on this clone: Its antigen is undetermined.

Sampled while nominally healthy, donors likely had unrecorded immune exposures. CDR1 and CDR2 from the germline V gene are SNHLY and FYNNEI. After removal of 4 bases from V and 5 bases from J, the junction contained 13 bases not matched to a gene. The length of the CDR3 is 16 residues. 13 Jbeta primers and 60 Vbeta primers were used for the PCR. Method: immunoSEQ multiplex PCR; TCRdb's copy keeps in-frame clones and lacks some. This sample has nearly 110,000 clones; roughly 76% occur once, and the top ten carry roughly 6%. Sequenced material: PBMCs. The clonotype was recovered from a woman between 45 and 60 years old in good health and CMV-seropositive. The rearrangement joins TRBV2 to TRBJ2-7; 8 bases line up with TRBD1. The CDR3 loop reads CASSGTFYRGYDEQYF. As DNA, the CDR3 is TGTGCCAGCAGTGGCACCTTTTACAGGGGGTACGACGAGCAGTACTTC.